The 25 T cell receptor beta chains reported below all come from one sample, sequenced in a study of T cell clonality in common variable immunodeficiency. The method was immunoSEQ multiplex PCR; TCRdb's version includes in-frame clones alone and lacks a portion of them. The sample contains some 45,000 clones, none of them singletons. The sample taken for sequencing was peripheral blood mononuclear cells. All receptors come from a person aged 18 to 70 in good health.

With respect to this clone: The DNA ends 3 residues before the CDR3 does, and the rest of the CDR3 is filled in from the germline J gene. V and J are TRBV5-1 and TRBJ2-5, with TRBD1 matching over 8 bases. The trim removed 2 bases at V and 2 bases at J, leaving 5 bases unmatched. This CDR3 contains 15 residues. Germline V CDR1 and CDR2: SGHRS, YFSETQ. The CDR3 sequence: CASSFGGTGQETQYF. CDR3 bases read: TGCGCCAGCAGCTTTGGGGGGACAGGACAAGAGACC.

This clone was seen ten or more times. The read falls 3 residues short of the CDR3 end, and the missing part is taken from the germline J gene. This chain connects TRBV4-1 to TRBJ2-7; 8 nucleotides match TRBD1. The CDR3 loop spans 15 amino acids. Germline CDR1 MGHRA, CDR2 YSYEKL. The V segment lost 4 bases and the J segment 1 base; nucleotides outside the gene matches: 6. The part of the CDR3 DNA that was read is TGCGCCAGCAGCCCTGTCAGGGGGCGATCCTACGAG. Residues: CASSPVRGRSYE. The CDR3 as a whole reads CASSPVRGRSYEQYF.

This clone was seen ten or more times. The read finishes 3 residues shy of the CDR3 end, and the germline J gene is used to complete it. The chain uses TRBV19 and TRBJ2-5, with 10 bases fitting TRBD2. Per germline, CDR1 LNHDA and CDR2 SQIVND (reference sequence). The CDR3 sequence is 17 residues long. Losses at the gene ends were 5 bases for V and 2 bases for J; bases not matched to a gene: 11. The DNA read from the CDR3 is TGTGCCAGTAGTGTGATCCGAGCGGGGGGGCGGCAAGAGACC. Translation gives CASSVIRAGGRQET. The CDR3 as a whole reads CASSVIRAGGRQETQYF.

In regard to this clone: Sequence at one end of the junction differs from germline and may be a read error. The read comes to an end 3 residues before the CDR3 does, leaving the germline J gene to fill in the end. This chain links TRBV20-1 with TRBJ2-3; D may be TRBD2 (5 bases). The CDR3 is 14 residues long. CDR1 is DFQATT and CDR2 is SNEGSKA in the germline V gene (reference sequence). CDR3 sequence reads: CSALRVIRADAQYF. The CDR3 bases that were read are TGCAGTGCTTTGCGGGTAATAAGGGCAGATGCG.

Comments on this clone: The read is 3 residues too short to cover the CDR3 end, so that end is filled in from the germline J gene. This rearrangement joins TRBV19 to TRBJ2-4; 7 bases fit TRBD2. CDR3 size: 13 residues. Looked up from germline, CDR1 is LNHDA and CDR2 is SQIVND (reference sequence). Here the CDR3 reads CASSPPGASGQYF. The covered CDR3 bases are TGTGCCAGCTCACCCCCCGGAGCTAGCGGT.

This clone was found many times. With the read ending 3 residues before the CDR3 end, the germline J gene is used to fill in that end. The chain links TRBV30 to TRBJ2-5, with 8 bases lining up with TRBD2. The germline CDR1 and CDR2 sequences are GTSNPN and SVGIG (reference sequence). With 1 base clipped from V and 3 bases from J, the junction kept 4 bases outside the gene matches. The CDR3 is made up of 14 amino acids. Here the CDR3 reads CAWSGAGGKETQYF. The CDR3 bases that were read are TGTGCCTGGAGTGGGGCGGGGGGTAAAGAGACC.

This clone was observed a handful of times. The CDR3 end is not reached by the read, which stops 3 residues before it; the germline J gene fills it in. The chain employs TRBV2 and TRBJ1-5, with D possibly being TRBD1 (6 bases). The CDR3 is 13 amino acids. The germline V gene has CDR1 SNHLY and CDR2 FYNNEI. Trimming pared 4 bases from V and 5 bases from J, leaving 9 bases between. The sequenced part of the CDR3 DNA is TGTGCCAGCAGTGGACAGGAGTATCAGCCC. Amino acid sequence: CASSGQEYQP. The full CDR3 sequence reads CASSGQEYQPQHF.

This clone showed up many times. The junction differs from germline at one of its ends, possibly a read error. Coverage ceases 3 residues before the CDR3 finishes, and the germline J gene fills in the end. V and J are TRBV4-2 and TRBJ1-4, with 8 bases that match TRBD1. The germline CDR1 and CDR2 sequences are LGHNA and YNFKEQ. The CDR3 sequence is 15 residues long. The sequenced CDR3 bases are TGCGCCAGCAGCCAAGTCAGGGGGCAAGCTGAAAAA. It encodes CASSQVRGQAEK. The complete CDR3 protein is CASSQVRGQAEKLFF.

This clone was detected ten times or more. The DNA read from the CDR3 is TGTGCCAGCAGTGAAACGGGGGGTTCACGGCAGCCC. Protein product: CASSETGGSRQP. The whole CDR3 is CASSETGGSRQPQHF. The rearrangement uses TRBV2 and TRBJ1-5; tentatively, D is TRBD1 (5 bases). The CDR3 goes on 3 residues after the read ends, and that part is filled in from the germline J gene. The CDR3 totals 15 residues. Germline CDR1 is SNHLY and CDR2 is FYNNEI. V shed 2 bases and J shed 7 bases, with 15 bases lying between them.

The sample holds a few counts of this clone. The observed sequence ends 3 residues before the CDR3 terminus, with the missing tail filled in from the germline J gene. The V and J genes are TRBV30 and TRBJ1-2, with 11 positions matching TRBD1. In germline, CDR1 is GTSNPN, CDR2 SVGIG (reference sequence). The CDR3 runs to 15 residues. Partial CDR3 DNA: TGTGCCTGGACCACCGTGGACAGGGGGCGATACGAC. Amino acids: CAWTTVDRGRYD. The complete CDR3 protein is CAWTTVDRGRYDYTF. Using reference TRBV30 and TRBJ1-2 for the parts outside the CDR3, the full variable domain is SQTIHQWPATLVQPVGSPLSLECTVEGTSNPNLYWYRQAAGRGLQLLFYSVGIGQISSEVPQNLSASRPQDRQFILSSKKLLLSDSGFYLCAWTTVDRGRYDYTFGSGTRLTVV.

This clone was seen at least ten times. The read ends 3 residues shy of where the CDR3 ends; the end is completed using the germline J gene. The same CDR3 also results from other DNA sequences found in this sample. The rearrangement uses TRBV5-1 and TRBJ1-2; D is possibly TRBD1 (5 bases). CDR3 length: 15 residues. Trimming stripped 0 bases from V and 3 bases from J, with 12 bases between. CDR1 is SGHRS, CDR2 YFSETQ, per germline. Partial CDR3 DNA: TGCGCCAGCAGCTTGGCGGAAAGACAGTACTATGGC. Amino acids: CASSLAERQYYG. The full CDR3 protein reads CASSLAERQYYGYTF.

This clone was detected ten times or more. The observed sequence ends 3 residues before the CDR3 terminus, with the missing tail filled in from the germline J gene. This same CDR3 is encoded by further DNA sequences in the sample. This chain joins TRBV5-5 and TRBJ1-1; 7 nucleotides align to TRBD1. Germline lookup yields CDR1 SGHKS and CDR2 YYEKEE (reference sequence). This CDR3 spans 12 amino acids. The DNA read from the CDR3 is TGTGCCAGCAGCTGGACAGGCGAAGAA. It yields the protein CASSWTGEE. The CDR3 as a whole reads CASSWTGEEAFF.

This clone was counted many times. The CDR3 end falls 3 residues outside the read, so it is completed with the germline J gene. The J gene is TRBJ2-3, the V gene TRBV5-4; TRBD2 matches 8 bases. Trimming removed 5 bases from V and 4 bases from J; junction bases left unmatched: 12. The CDR3 loop spans 16 amino acids. CDR1 is SGHNT, CDR2 YYREEE, per germline (reference sequence). The sequenced CDR3 bases are TGTGCCAGCAGTCCCGATGCCAGCGGGGGCGCAGATACG. Amino acid sequence: CASSPDASGGADT. Given in full, the CDR3 is CASSPDASGGADTQYF.

This clone appeared a few times. Sequencing ends 3 residues short of the CDR3 end; the germline J gene provides the rest. The chain combines TRBV7-6 with TRBJ2-3; 13 bases match TRBD2. The CDR3 contains 16 residues. Germline CDR1 reads SGHVS; CDR2 reads FNYEAQ. The part of the CDR3 DNA that was read is TGTGCCAGCAGCGCTCTACTAGCGGGGGGGCCCGAGACG. Residues: CASSALLAGGPET. The whole CDR3 is CASSALLAGGPETQYF.

Ten or more counts support this clone. Partial CDR3 DNA: TGTGCCAGCAGTGAACCCGGACAGGGTGGCTATGGC. It translates to CASSEPGQGGYG. The whole CDR3 sequence is CASSEPGQGGYGYTF. The chain links TRBV6-1 to TRBJ1-2; TRBD1 aligns across 8 bases. Sequencing ends 3 residues short of the CDR3 end; the germline J gene provides the rest. The germline V gene encodes CDR1 MNHNS and CDR2 SASEGT. V trimming: 2 bases; J trimming: 4 bases; junction bases outside the gene matches: 6. This CDR3 has 15 amino acids.

This clone appeared many times. The read ends 3 residues early relative to the CDR3; the germline J gene fills the gap. The V gene is TRBV19, the J gene TRBJ2-5; 15 bases are a match to TRBD2. The CDR3 loop spans 18 amino acids. J gave up 1 base and V 5 bases, and 8 bases lay outside the gene matches. Germline CDR1 and CDR2: LNHDA and SQIVND (reference sequence). The CDR3 bases that were read are TGTGCCAGTAGTGGGGGACTAGCGGGGGGCCCACTCCAAGAGACC. This codes for CASSGGLAGGPLQET. The full CDR3 is CASSGGLAGGPLQETQYF.

This clone was seen ten or more times. The CDR3 end is not reached by the read, which stops 3 residues before it; the germline J gene fills it in. The J gene is TRBJ1-2, the V gene TRBV19; D is perhaps TRBD1 (6 bases). The CDR3 is 13 amino acids. Germline values: CDR1 LNHDA, CDR2 SQIVND (reference sequence). Trimming took 4 bases from V and 4 from J, leaving 10 bases between them. CDR3 protein: CASSTGQLYGYTF. CDR3 DNA (partial): TGTGCCAGTAGTACCGGACAGCTCTATGGC. Full variable domain (outside the CDR3, taken from reference TRBV19 and TRBJ1-2): DGGITQSPKYLFRKEGQNVTLSCEQNLNHDAMYWYRQDPGQGLRLIYYSQIVNDFQKGDIAEGYSVSREKKESFPLTVTSAQKNPTAFYLCASSTGQLYGYTFGSGTRLTVV.

This clone showed up many times. The missing CDR3 end, 3 residues past where the read stops, is filled in from the germline J gene. This sequence joins TRBV30 and TRBJ1-2, with D unclear. The CDR3 loop spans 12 amino acids. CDR1 is GTSNPN and CDR2 is SVGIG in the germline V gene (reference sequence). The covered CDR3 bases are TGTGCCTGGAGTGTACATCTGTCCGGC. Protein sequence: CAWSVHLSG. The entire CDR3 is CAWSVHLSGYTF.

This clone was counted ten times or more. The CDR3 goes on 3 residues after the read ends, and that part is filled in from the germline J gene. The V gene is TRBV19, the J gene TRBJ2-3, with 8 bases fitting TRBD2. There are 14 residues in the CDR3. Germline values: CDR1 LNHDA, CDR2 SQIVND (reference sequence). V shed 5 bases and J 1 base; nucleotides not matched to a gene: 2. CDR3 region: CASSWRGGTDTQYF. CDR3 DNA, as far as it was read: TGTGCCAGTAGTTGGCGGGGGGGCACAGATACG.

By frequency in the sample, this clone is medium-sized. At one end the junction does not follow the germline gene, possibly because of a read error. The read comes to an end 3 residues before the CDR3 does, leaving the germline J gene to fill in the end. The J gene is TRBJ2-3, the V gene TRBV4-2; D remains ambiguous. CDR1 is LGHNA, CDR2 YNFKEQ, per germline. There are 16 residues in the CDR3. The CDR3 reads CASSQKTAQSTDTQYF. The sequenced CDR3 bases are TGCGCCAGCAGCCAAAAGACTGCCCAAAGCACAGATACG.

This clone has a count of ten or more. CDR3 protein: CAWSPQGSYNSPLHF. The sequenced part of the CDR3 DNA is TGTGCCTGGAGTCCACAGGGCTCCTATAATTCACCC. V and J are TRBV30 and TRBJ1-6; D perhaps matches TRBD1 (6 bases). The read terminates 3 residues before the CDR3 end, so the remaining end is supplied by the germline J gene. Trimming cost V 2 bases and J 0 bases, with 8 bases left between them. CDR1 and CDR2 from the germline V gene are GTSNPN and SVGIG (reference sequence). CDR3 size: 15 residues. Looking up the rest from reference TRBV30 and TRBJ1-6 gives the full variable domain: SQTIHQWPATLVQPVGSPLSLECTVEGTSNPNLYWYRQAAGRGLQLLFYSVGIGQISSEVPQNLSASRPQDRQFILSSKKLLLSDSGFYLCAWSPQGSYNSPLHFGNGTRLTVT.

This clone has at least ten counts. The CDR3 end is not reached by the read, which stops 3 residues before it; the germline J gene fills it in. The chain recombines TRBV10-1 with TRBJ1-5, with unresolved D. Between the trimmed V and J ends, which lost 8 bases and 5 bases, there was a span of 10 bases. Germline V CDR1 and CDR2: WNHNN, SYGVQD (reference sequence). CDR3 length: 12 residues. CDR3 amino acids: CASGRGHQPQHF. The DNA read from the CDR3 is TGCGCCAGCGGACGGGGTCATCAGCCC.

Points on this clone: One base separates it from a far larger clone, so it is likely a read error. Sequencing ends 3 residues short of the CDR3 end; the germline J gene provides the rest. The chain employs TRBV6-2 or TRBV6-3 and TRBJ2-1, with unresolved D. V was shortened by 11 bases and J by 7 bases, with 18 bases between the two germline ends. The V gene's germline CDR1 is MNHEY and CDR2 SVGEGT. CDR3 length equals 13 residues. The chain's CDR3 is CAPSGLQGNEQFF. The CDR3 bases that were read are TGTGCCCCCTCCGGCCTACAAGGGAATGAG.

This clone was counted between two and nine times. The read terminates 3 residues before the CDR3 end, so the remaining end is supplied by the germline J gene. The chain links TRBV2 to TRBJ2-3, with TRBD2 matching 8 bases. The CDR3 contains 15 residues. From germline, CDR1 is SNHLY and CDR2 FYNNEI. The CDR3 loop reads CASRGLGGGEETQYF. The CDR3 bases that were read are TGTGCCAGCAGAGGTCTCGGGGGGGGTGAGGAGACG.

This clone has ten or more counts. The observed sequence ends 3 residues before the CDR3 terminus, with the missing tail filled in from the germline J gene. V usage is TRBV19 and J usage is TRBJ1-5, with 8 bases lining up with TRBD1. The CDR3 consists of 17 residues. V was clipped by 6 bases and J by 0 bases; unmatched bases: 10. Germline CDR1 LNHDA, CDR2 SQIVND (reference sequence). The CDR3 loop reads CASSPPRDRYSNQPQHF. The sequenced part of the CDR3 DNA is TGTGCCAGTAGCCCCCCCCGGGACAGGTATAGCAATCAGCCC.